Below, 7 T cell receptor beta chains from the same sample are listed, as sequenced in a study of regulatory T cells in long-lasting Graves disease. Indicated time point: newly diagnosed GD, antithyroid drugs for less than 3 months. PBMC-extracted RNA yielded the TCR library. Researchers made TCR beta libraries by using iRepertoire HTBI primers and running Arm-PCR on CDR3 regions. Via MiXCR, TCRdb re-called the multiplex PCR reads, giving one row per CDR3 protein. The table shows hundreds of thousands of distinct CDR3 sequences, with more than 15% occurring only once. The specimen comprised peripheral blood mononuclear cells (PBMCs), sampled at new diagnosis, from a patient treated with antithyroid drugs. Receptors originate from a female donor with Graves disease.

This clonotype was seen many times. This chain links TRBV20-1 with TRBJ1-2, with D unclear. Trimming shortened V by 1 base and J by 4 bases, and 13 bases separated the two germline ends. This CDR3 has 14 residues. The germline V gene has CDR1 DFQATT and CDR2 SNEGSKA (reference sequence). The CDR3 coding sequence is TGCAGTGCTAGAGGCCGACCCGAACCCTATGGCTACACCTTC. It translates to CSARGRPEPYGYTF.

A few counts support this clonotype. The rearrangement links TRBV19 to TRBJ1-5; D might be TRBD1 (5 bases). V lost 6 bases to trimming and J lost 4 bases, with 16 bases between them. CDR1 and CDR2 from the germline V gene are LNHDA and SQIVND (reference sequence). This CDR3 comprises 15 residues. The CDR3 region is CASRDLGTLNQPQHF. CDR3 coding DNA: TGTGCCAGTAGAGATCTAGGGACCCTTAATCAGCCCCAGCATTTT.

The chain links TRBV5-8 to TRBJ2-5; D is unclear. Between the trimmed V and J ends, which lost 1 base and 2 bases, there was a span of 12 bases. Germline CDR1 is SGHTS and CDR2 is YDEGEE. CDR3 length: 15 residues. CDR3 in amino acids: CASSLLFVRQETQYF. The CDR3 DNA reads TGTGCCAGCAGCTTGTTGTTTGTCAGACAAGAGACCCAGTACTTC. Based on the CDR3 plus reference TRBV5-8 and TRBJ2-5, the full variable domain is EAGVTQSPTHLIKTRGQQATLRCSPISGHTSVYWYQQALGLGLQFLLWYDEGEERNRGNFPPRFSGRQFPNYSSELNVNALELEDSALYLCASSLLFVRQETQYFGPGTRLLVL.

In this sample, this clonotype turned up many times. The genes are TRBV27 and TRBJ1-6; D might be TRBD1 (5 bases). This CDR3 comprises 16 residues. Trimming pared 7 bases from V and 7 bases from J, leaving 20 bases between. Germline-derived CDR1 and CDR2 are MNHEY and SMNVEV (reference sequence). The CDR3 nucleotides read TGTGCCAGCAACCCACTACCTCAGGGAACCAATTCACCCCTCCACTTT. Translated, it gives CASNPLPQGTNSPLHF.

On this clonotype itself: This may stem from a read error, because a much larger clone lies one nucleotide away. The rearrangement links TRBV27 to TRBJ2-5; 7 bases align to TRBD2. Germline V gene lookup returns CDR1 MNHEY and CDR2 SMNVEV (reference sequence). This CDR3 comprises 14 residues. DNA for the CDR3: TGTGTCAGCAGTTTAGGACTAGTGCCAGAGACCCAGTACTTC. Its protein product is CVSSLGLVPETQYF.

This clonotype was detected ten times or more. The chain joins TRBV12-3 or TRBV12-4 to TRBJ1-1; 7 bases match TRBD1. The CDR3 spans 14 residues. The V and J ends lost 5 bases and 4 bases, in that order; junction bases with no gene match: 7. The DNA of the CDR3 is TGTGCCAGCAGTCGGACAGGAGTAACCACTGAAGCTTTCTTT. Protein product: CASSRTGVTTEAFF.

There are many counts of this clonotype. This chain links TRBV20-1 with TRBJ1-1; D is ambiguous. This CDR3 region has 11 residues. V gave up 6 bases and J gave up 6 bases, with 11 bases separating them. The V gene's germline CDR1 is DFQATT and CDR2 SNEGSKA (reference sequence). In DNA, the CDR3 is TGCAGTGCGGGGTTTGGGGCTGAAGCTTTCTTT. It specifies CSAGFGAEAFF.